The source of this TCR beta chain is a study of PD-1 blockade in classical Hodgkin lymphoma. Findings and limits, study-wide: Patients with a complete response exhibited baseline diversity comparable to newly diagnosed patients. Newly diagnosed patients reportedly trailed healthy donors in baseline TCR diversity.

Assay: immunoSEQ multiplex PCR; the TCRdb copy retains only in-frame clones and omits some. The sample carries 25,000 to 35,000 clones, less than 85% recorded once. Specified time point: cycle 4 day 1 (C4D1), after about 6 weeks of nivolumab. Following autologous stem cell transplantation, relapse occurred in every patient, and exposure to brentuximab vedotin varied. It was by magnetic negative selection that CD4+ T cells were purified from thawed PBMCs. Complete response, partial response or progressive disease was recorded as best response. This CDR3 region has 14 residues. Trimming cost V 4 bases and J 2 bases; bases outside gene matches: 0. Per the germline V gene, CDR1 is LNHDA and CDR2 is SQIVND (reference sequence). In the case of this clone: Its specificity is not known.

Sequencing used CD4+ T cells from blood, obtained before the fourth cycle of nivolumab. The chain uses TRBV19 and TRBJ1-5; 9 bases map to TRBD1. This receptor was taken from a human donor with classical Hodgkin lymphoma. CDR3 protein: CASSRDRGNQPQHF. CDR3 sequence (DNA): TGTGCCAGTAGTAGGGACAGGGGCAATCAGCCCCAGCATTTT.